The 16 T cell receptor beta chains given below trace back to one sample, sequenced in a study of beta chain features in type 1 diabetes. Isolated RNA was reverse transcribed in full, so expressed TCRB transcripts were sequenced. Repertoires were generated with immunoSEQ multiplex PCR, while TCRdb's copy carries only in-frame clones and drops some. Seen here are 350,000 to 450,000 clones, about 14% observed once, and the top ten hold 0.019%. Sequencing used naive CD4+ T cells from blood. These receptors originate from a woman aged 18-29 years in good health.

The chain has TRBV18 and TRBJ2-4; 11 nucleotides match TRBD2. Per germline, CDR1 KGHSH and CDR2 LQKENI. After removal of 0 bases from V and 6 bases from J, the junction contained 7 bases not matched to a gene. This CDR3 is built from 17 residues. The CDR3 DNA reads as TGTGCCAGCTCACCACCCACCCTAGCGGGAGGTGGAAACATTCAGTACTTC. It encodes CASSPPTLAGGGNIQYF.

This clone has a handful of counts. The rearrangement joins TRBV30 to TRBJ1-5; 7 nucleotides align to TRBD1. CDR3 length: 13 residues. J gave up 6 bases and V 3 bases, and 5 bases lay outside the gene matches. Germline CDR1 is GTSNPN and CDR2 is SVGIG (reference sequence). The CDR3, as DNA: TGTGCCTGGAGCAGGGGGGCGATTCAGCCCCAGCATTTT. This translates into CAWSRGAIQPQHF.

With respect to this clone: One junction end does not reproduce the germline sequence, and a read error may be involved. CDR3 DNA: TGTGCTAGCAGCCTCGGACACGCCTACAATGAGCAGTTCTTC. Translated: CASSLGHAYNEQFF. The rearrangement links TRBV7-7 to TRBJ2-1; weak D call: TRBD1 (5 bases). Germline V CDR1 and CDR2: SSHAT, FNYEAQ (reference sequence). The CDR3 is 14 residues long.

The chain employs TRBV7-9 and TRBJ2-1; 8 bases align to TRBD2. CDR3 length: 15 amino acids. CDR1 SEHNR and CDR2 FQNEAQ come from the germline V gene (reference sequence). After removal of 4 bases from V and 3 bases from J, the junction contained 5 bases not matched to a gene. CDR3: CASSSGLVFYNEQFF. CDR3 bases: TGTGCCAGCAGCTCGGGACTAGTTTTCTACAATGAGCAGTTCTTC.

This sequence joins TRBV28 and TRBJ2-7, with TRBD2 matching 12 bases. Trimming at V came to 1 base and at J to 13 bases, leaving 11 bases not matched to a gene. The CDR3 extends over 15 amino acids. Germline CDR1 reads MDHEN; CDR2 reads SYDVKM. The CDR3 DNA reads TGTGCCAGCAGTTTATTAGCACTAGCGGGAGGAGGATATTACTTC. Protein sequence: CASSLLALAGGGYYF.

The chain uses TRBV30 and TRBJ1-5; weak D call: TRBD1 (5 bases). The V and J ends lost 2 bases and 7 bases respectively, with 18 bases between them. Germline V gene data show CDR1 as GTSNPN and CDR2 as SVGIG (reference sequence). This CDR3 is 15 amino acids long. Here the CDR3 reads CAWSLGAGIRQPQHF. CDR3 coding DNA: TGTGCCTGGAGTTTAGGGGCAGGGATAAGGCAGCCCCAGCATTTT.

This clone was found a few times. This chain joins TRBV5-1 and TRBJ1-4; D is unclear. This CDR3 is 14 amino acids long. Trimming left V 0 bases short and J 4 bases short, with 7 bases between. Looked up from germline, CDR1 is SGHRS and CDR2 is YFSETQ. The CDR3 here is CASSLVGGNEKLFF. In nucleotides, the CDR3 is TGCGCCAGCAGCTTGGTCGGCGGTAATGAAAAACTGTTTTTT.

This clone was counted a few times. The gene calls are TRBV19 and TRBJ1-5; D is uncertain. The length of the CDR3 is 16 residues. With 1 base removed from V and 4 bases from J, the gap between germline ends came to 14 bases. CDR1 and CDR2 from the germline V gene are LNHDA and SQIVND (reference sequence). The CDR3 spells CASSIVPRRSNQPQHF. CDR3 nucleotide sequence: TGTGCCAGTAGTATAGTCCCGCGCAGGTCGAATCAGCCCCAGCATTTT.

A few counts support this clone. This rearrangement joins TRBV28 to TRBJ2-7; D is possibly TRBD2 (6 bases). The CDR3 contains 15 residues. V was pared by 4 bases and J by 1 base, with 14 bases between. Looked up from germline, CDR1 is MDHEN and CDR2 is SYDVKM. CDR3 nucleotides: TGTGCCAGCAGTTCCGGGACGGAGGGGTCCTACGAGCAGTACTTC. It encodes CASSSGTEGSYEQYF. The full variable domain, its missing parts supplied by reference TRBV28 and TRBJ2-7, is DVKVTQSSRYLVKRTGEKVFLECVQDMDHENMFWYRQDPGLGLRLIYFSYDVKMKEKGDIPEGYSVSREKKERFSLILESASTNQTSMYLCASSSGTEGSYEQYFGPGTRLTVT.

V and J are TRBV15 and TRBJ2-5, with TRBD2 matching 7 bases. The CDR3 has 16 amino acids. The junction had 7 bases not matched to a gene; V was cut back by 0 bases and J by 3 bases. CDR1 is LNHNV and CDR2 is YYDKDF in the germline V gene (reference sequence). The chain's CDR3 is CATSRDLGGIKETQYF. As DNA, the CDR3 is TGTGCCACCAGCAGAGATTTGGGGGGGATTAAAGAGACCCAGTACTTC.

This chain links TRBV7-2 with TRBJ1-1, with 11 bases fitting TRBD1. V lost 2 bases to trimming and J lost 10 bases; unmatched junction nucleotides: 6. This CDR3 comprises 14 residues. From germline, CDR1 is SGHTA and CDR2 FQGNSA. This CDR3 reads CASSLTRDRGGAFF. For the CDR3, the DNA is TGTGCCAGCAGCTTAACCCGGGACAGGGGGGGAGCTTTCTTT. Full variable domain (remainder filled in from reference TRBV7-2 and TRBJ1-1): GAGVSQSPSNKVTEKGKDVELRCDPISGHTALYWYRQSLGQGLEFLIYFQGNSAPDKSGLPSDRFSAERTGGSVSTLTIQRTQQEDSAVYLCASSLTRDRGGAFFGQGTRLTVV.

V gene TRBV4-1 combines with J gene TRBJ2-1; TRBD2 matches at 12 bases. This CDR3 comprises 16 residues. The germline V gene has CDR1 MGHRA and CDR2 YSYEKL. Trimming cost V 6 bases and J 7 bases; bases outside gene matches: 10. The CDR3 loop is CASRDPSGRAGNEQFF. Here the CDR3 DNA reads TGCGCCAGCAGAGACCCTAGCGGGAGGGCTGGGAATGAGCAGTTCTTC.

This chain connects TRBV4-1 to TRBJ2-7; TRBD1 aligns across 8 bases. Trimming at V came to 5 bases and at J to 2 bases, leaving 2 bases not matched to a gene. Germline V gene lookup returns CDR1 MGHRA and CDR2 YSYEKL. The CDR3 totals 13 residues. Here the CDR3 reads CASSKDRAYEQYF. DNA for the CDR3: TGCGCCAGCAGCAAGGACAGGGCCTACGAGCAGTACTTC.

This chain uses TRBV9 with TRBJ2-1; TRBD2 is a possible D gene (7 bases). This CDR3 is built from 17 residues. Germline CDR1 is SGDLS and CDR2 is YYNGEE. V lost 0 bases, J lost 4 bases, and 17 bases lay in between. The CDR3 bases are TGTGCCAGCAGCGTAGCCCCTAGCGGCAGGGGATACAATGAGCAGTTCTTC. Its translation is CASSVAPSGRGYNEQFF.

The chain combines TRBV6-6 with TRBJ1-5, with no clear D. This CDR3 is built from 13 residues. The V end lost 3 bases, the J end lost 2 bases, and 5 bases lay between the germline ends. Germline CDR1 reads MNHNY; CDR2 reads SVGAGI (reference sequence). The CDR3 protein is CASSYTGNQPQHF. CDR3 in DNA: TGTGCCAGCAGTTATACAGGCAATCAGCCCCAGCATTTT.

This clone came up a few times. The V and J genes are TRBV15 and TRBJ2-1; D remains ambiguous. Deletions cut 1 base from V and 6 bases from J, with 13 bases between. Germline CDR1 reads LNHNV; CDR2 reads YYDKDF (reference sequence). The length of the CDR3 is 15 residues. In DNA form, the CDR3 reads TGTGCCACCAGCAGAGGGCTAGGTACCCGCAATGAGCAGTTCTTC. It specifies CATSRGLGTRNEQFF.